This passage covers 23 T cell receptor beta chains from one sample sequenced in a study of blood T cell repertoires in COVID-19. The assay was immunoSEQ multiplex PCR, and TCRdb's table has in-frame clones only and misses some. There are some 270,000 clones in the sample; roughly 91% occur only once, and roughly 0.8% lies in the top ten. The sequenced material came from peripheral blood. All receptors derive from a man under 40 with acute or convalescent COVID-19.

This clone has just one count. The chain couples TRBV4-1 to TRBJ2-3; 9 positions match TRBD2. J lost 0 bases, V lost 0 bases, and 4 bases had no gene match. The CDR3 contains 17 residues. Germline V lookup: CDR1 MGHRA, CDR2 YSYEKL. The CDR3 DNA reads TGCGCCAGCAGCCAAGAGCGGGGGGGCCTAAGCACAGATACGCAGTATTTT. It yields the protein CASSQERGGLSTDTQYF.

V is TRBV3-1 (or the pseudogene TRBV3-2) and J is TRBJ1-5, with TRBD1 as a possible D gene (5 bases). The germline gives CDR1 LGHDT, CDR2 YNNKEL (reference sequence). The CDR3 runs to 12 residues. Trimming pared 3 bases from V and 9 bases from J, leaving 9 bases between. CDR3 sequence (DNA): TGTGCCAGCAGCCAGGTGGGGGGGCCCCAGCATTTT. Its protein is CASSQVGGPQHF.

The V and J genes are TRBV6-6 and TRBJ2-3; D is uncertain. Germline V lookup: CDR1 MNHNY, CDR2 SVGAGI (reference sequence). This CDR3 is 12 amino acids long. The ends were cut back, 2 bases at V and 10 bases at J, with 10 bases in the middle. Written as DNA, the CDR3 is TGTGCCAGCAGTTACCGACTCGCCCCGCAGTATTTT. It codes for CASSYRLAPQYF.

CDR3 loop: CATSRDMAVSGNTIYF. The CDR3 nucleotides are TGTGCCACCAGCAGAGATATGGCAGTCTCTGGAAACACCATATATTTT. This chain joins TRBV15 and TRBJ1-3; D not certain. CDR1 is LNHNV, CDR2 YYDKDF, per germline (reference sequence). This CDR3 is 16 amino acids long. V lost 0 bases, J lost 0 bases, and 9 bases lay in between.

Here the CDR3 DNA reads TGCGCCAGCAGCTTGGACACACCTGATGGGACCCAGTACTTC. Protein product: CASSLDTPDGTQYF. The chain links TRBV5-1 to TRBJ2-5; D not certain. The germline V gene has CDR1 SGHRS and CDR2 YFSETQ. This CDR3 is 14 amino acids long. Trimming took off 0 bases at V and 7 bases at J, with 13 bases between the two ends.

The V and J genes are TRBV19 and TRBJ1-1; D gene ambiguous. Per germline, CDR1 LNHDA and CDR2 SQIVND (reference sequence). V lost 10 bases to trimming and J lost 2 bases, with 14 bases between them. CDR3 length: 13 residues. Here the CDR3 reads CATSFSVNTEAFF. In DNA form, the CDR3 reads TGTGCCACCTCTTTCAGTGTAAACACTGAAGCTTTCTTT.

The chain is built from TRBV30 and TRBJ2-2; D gene uncertain. V shed 3 bases and J shed 1 base, with 6 bases lying between them. The germline CDR1 and CDR2 sequences are GTSNPN and SVGIG (reference sequence). The CDR3 is 13 amino acids. CDR3 loop: CAWRAMNTGELFF. CDR3 in DNA: TGTGCCTGGAGGGCAATGAACACCGGGGAGCTGTTTTTT.

V usage is TRBV7-9 and J usage is TRBJ2-7, with D possibly matching TRBD1 (5 bases). From germline, CDR1 is SEHNR and CDR2 FQNEAQ (reference sequence). With 1 base removed from V and 9 bases from J, the gap between germline ends came to 25 bases. This CDR3 has 17 residues. CDR3 region: CASSLEATGRVLNLQYF. CDR3 bases: TGTGCCAGCAGCTTAGAAGCAACGGGCAGGGTGTTAAATTTGCAGTACTTC.

The rearrangement joins TRBV12-3 or TRBV12-4 to TRBJ1-5, with D hard to call. V lost 6 bases, J lost 5 bases, and 11 bases lay in between. The CDR3 has 13 residues. The CDR3 DNA sequence: TGTGCCAGCAGCCGACTGCCCGATCAGCCCCAGCATTTT. Translating gives CASSRLPDQPQHF.

The chain employs TRBV11-2 and TRBJ1-5; D uncertain. The ends were cut back, 1 base at V and 5 bases at J, with 6 bases in the middle. Germline lookup yields CDR1 SGHAT and CDR2 FQNNGV. The CDR3 length is 13 residues. CDR3 DNA sequence: TGTGCCAGCAGCTTAGGGCTCCATCAGCCCCAGCATTTT. Translating it yields CASSLGLHQPQHF.

The rearrangement uses TRBV6-2 or TRBV6-3 and TRBJ2-5; D call uncertain. V was shortened by 3 bases and J by 4 bases, with 15 bases between the two germline ends. Germline loops: CDR1 MNHEY, CDR2 SVGEGT. This CDR3 comprises 15 residues. Written as DNA, the CDR3 is TGTGCCAGCAGTTATTTGTCGGGTACACCAGAGACCCAGTACTTC. Translated: CASSYLSGTPETQYF.

The chain links TRBV21-1 to TRBJ1-2; the table's D call, TRBD1, was not checked against the DNA. TRBV21-1 is listed as a pseudogene. This CDR3 has 16 amino acids. The CDR3 sequence is CASSKQRTGYGYGYTF. The CDR3, as DNA: TGTGCCAGCAGCAAACAACGGACAGGGTATGGGTATGGCTACACCTTC.

This chain links TRBV6-5 with TRBJ1-1; D call uncertain. The germline V gene encodes CDR1 MNHEY and CDR2 SVGAGI. The CDR3 has 15 amino acids. The V gene lost 5 bases and the J gene lost 5 bases, with 18 bases spanning the gap. The CDR3 DNA sequence: TGTGCCAGCAGTCCCCTCACAACCAAAAAGACTGAAGCTTTCTTT. This gives the protein CASSPLTTKKTEAFF.

The rearrangement joins TRBV19 to TRBJ2-2; a possible D gene is TRBD1 (6 bases). Trimming cost V 5 bases and J 6 bases, with 16 bases left between them. Germline V gene data show CDR1 as LNHDA and CDR2 as SQIVND (reference sequence). CDR3 length: 15 amino acids. CDR3 sequence: CASSVNRAGAGELFF. The CDR3 DNA sequence: TGTGCCAGTAGTGTTAACAGGGCTGGGGCCGGGGAGCTGTTTTTT.

CDR3 sequence: CASSWTATNEKLFF. The CDR3 DNA follows: TGTGCCAGCAGTTGGACAGCAACTAATGAAAAACTGTTTTTT. The chain has TRBV9 and TRBJ1-4; D may be TRBD1 (6 bases). V was cut by 5 bases and J by 0 bases, with 8 bases left in between. Germline CDR1 and CDR2: SGDLS and YYNGEE. There are 14 residues in the CDR3.

This clone has only one observation. The V gene is TRBV27, the J gene TRBJ2-5, with 7 bases that match TRBD1. CDR3 length: 14 residues. Germline V gives CDR1 MNHEY, CDR2 SMNVEV (reference sequence). With V trimmed by 6 bases and J by 2 bases, 6 bases remained unmatched. The CDR3 loop reads CASRTGYIQETQYF. The CDR3 DNA reads TGTGCCAGCAGGACAGGGTACATACAAGAGACCCAGTACTTC.

This chain uses TRBV19 with TRBJ2-1; weak D call: TRBD2 (6 bases). Germline CDR1 reads LNHDA; CDR2 reads SQIVND (reference sequence). This CDR3 is built from 14 residues. Trimming shortened V by 3 bases and J by 2 bases, and 8 bases separated the two germline ends. In nucleotides, the CDR3 is TGTGCCAGTAGTATTAGACTAGCCTACAATGAGCAGTTCTTC. Its translation is CASSIRLAYNEQFF.

The V gene is TRBV4-1, the J gene TRBJ1-6; perhaps TRBD1 as D (5 bases). V gave up 5 bases and J gave up 7 bases, with 12 bases separating them. The CDR3 extends over 14 amino acids. Germline V gives CDR1 MGHRA, CDR2 YSYEKL. CDR3 bases: TGCGCCAGCAGCGGGGAGGGGCTGAATTCACCCCTCCACTTT. It specifies CASSGEGLNSPLHF.

The CDR3 reads CASSQSVRGNTEAFF. The CDR3 nucleotides read TGCGCCAGCAGCCAATCGGTTAGGGGAAACACTGAAGCTTTCTTT. V gene TRBV4-1 combines with J gene TRBJ1-1; tentatively, D is TRBD1 (5 bases). The CDR3 runs 15 residues. Germline lookup yields CDR1 MGHRA and CDR2 YSYEKL. Deletions cut 2 bases from V and 2 bases from J, with 12 bases between.

The J gene is TRBJ2-7, the V gene TRBV6-5; 9 bases fit TRBD1. CDR3 length: 15 residues. Looked up from germline, CDR1 is MNHEY and CDR2 is SVGAGI. V lost 1 base, J lost 5 bases, and 6 bases stayed unmatched. CDR3 protein: CASSYFGQGTHEQYF. The CDR3 region has the DNA TGTGCCAGCAGTTACTTTGGACAGGGGACCCACGAGCAGTACTTC.

The chain uses TRBV5-4 and TRBJ1-2; no clear D gene. Germline lookup yields CDR1 SGHNT and CDR2 YYREEE (reference sequence). The CDR3 consists of 12 residues. Trimming removed 1 base at V and 6 bases at J, with 7 bases between. CDR3 protein: CASSLLADGYTF. The CDR3 bases are TGTGCCAGCAGCTTGTTAGCCGATGGCTACACCTTC.

V and J are TRBV5-1 and TRBJ1-1, with D possibly TRBD1 on 5 matching bases. The CDR3 sequence is 13 residues long. In germline, CDR1 is SGHRS, CDR2 YFSETQ. V lost 3 bases, J lost 3 bases, and 9 bases lay in between. CDR3 bases: TGCGCCAGCAGCTCGGGGGTCGACACTGAAGCTTTCTTT. Translated: CASSSGVDTEAFF.

The V and J genes are TRBV27 and TRBJ2-5, with a tentative D call TRBD2 (5 bases). The length of the CDR3 is 14 residues. Germline CDR1 MNHEY, CDR2 SMNVEV (reference sequence). Trimming left V 5 bases short and J 0 bases short, with 10 bases between. Here the CDR3 reads CASSPTGYQETQYF. In nucleotides, the CDR3 is TGTGCCAGCAGTCCGACGGGGTACCAAGAGACCCAGTACTTC.